This is a list of T cell receptor beta chains from one sample in a study of blood T cell repertoires in COVID-19. The table came from immunoSEQ multiplex PCR; TCRdb's copy has only in-frame clones and leaves some out. Among about 240,000 clones listed, 70% to 90% were seen once. Material for sequencing was peripheral blood. The receptors were gathered from a man aged 45 to 65 with acute or convalescent COVID-19. CDR3s include the opening cysteine and the closing phenylalanine or tryptophan. D genes are given only for firm matches. Size tells how often a clone was seen (once, few, many) or the class of an expanded clone, and some rows leave it out.

CDR3: CASSDSGTGGYEQYF; DNA: TGCGCCAGCAGTGACTCCGGGACAGGGGGTTACGAGCAGTACTTC; V: TRBV10-1; D: TRBD1; J: TRBJ2-7; size: -
CDR3: CASSVEGLFYEQYF; DNA: TGTGCCAGCAGCGTAGAGGGACTCTTCTACGAGCAGTACTTC; V: TRBV9; D: -; J: TRBJ2-7; size: -
CDR3: CAWSGQNYGYTF; DNA: TGTGCCTGGAGTGGACAGAACTATGGCTACACCTTC; V: TRBV30; D: -; J: TRBJ1-2; size: -
CDR3: CASSEIGTIQPQHF; DNA: TGTGCCAGCAGTGAAATCGGGACAATTCAGCCCCAGCATTTT; V: TRBV6-1; D: -; J: TRBJ1-5; size: -
CDR3: CASSLSGQGRDQETQYF; DNA: TGCGCCAGCAGCTTGTCGGGACAGGGAAGGGACCAAGAGACCCAGTACTTC; V: TRBV5-1; D: TRBD1; J: TRBJ2-5; size: -
CDR3: CAISETGTGVSYEQYF; DNA: TGTGCCATCAGTGAGACCGGGACAGGGGTTAGCTACGAGCAGTACTTC; V: TRBV10-3; D: TRBD1; J: TRBJ2-7; size: -
CDR3: CASGTGLAGTDTQYF; DNA: TGTGCCAGCGGGACGGGGCTAGCGGGCACAGATACGCAGTATTTT; V: TRBV6-5; D: TRBD2; J: TRBJ2-3; size: -
CDR3: CASSVLASTDTQYF; DNA: TGTGCCAGCAGCGTACTGGCTAGCACAGATACGCAGTATTTT; V: TRBV9; D: -; J: TRBJ2-3; size: -
CDR3: CASSPQGLGNTIYF; DNA: TGTGCCAGCTCACCGCAGGGACTTGGAAACACCATATATTTT; V: TRBV18; D: -; J: TRBJ1-3; size: -
CDR3: CASSLEASGTYEQYF; DNA: TGCGCCAGCAGCTTGGAGGCTAGCGGAACTTACGAGCAGTACTTC; V: TRBV5-1; D: TRBD2; J: TRBJ2-7; size: -
CDR3: CASSTVGGSSYNEQFF; DNA: TGTGCCAGCAGCACCGTCGGCGGGAGCTCCTACAATGAGCAGTTCTTC; V: TRBV7-9; D: TRBD2; J: TRBJ2-1; size: -
CDR3: CAISEFSGQSRETQYF; DNA: TGTGCCATCAGTGAGTTCTCGGGACAATCAAGAGAGACCCAGTACTTC; V: TRBV10-3; D: -; J: TRBJ2-5; size: -
CDR3: CASSITQGIPYGYTF; DNA: TGTGCCAGTAGTATAACACAGGGGATTCCCTATGGCTACACCTTC; V: TRBV19; D: TRBD1; J: TRBJ1-2; size: -
CDR3: CSVGRTGRGETQYF; DNA: TGCAGCGTGGGAAGGACAGGGAGAGGAGAGACCCAGTACTTC; V: TRBV29-1; D: TRBD1; J: TRBJ2-5; size: -
CDR3: CASTRRTANSPLHF; DNA: TGTGCCAGCACCCGTCGGACAGCCAATTCACCCCTCCACTTT; V: TRBV11-3; D: -; J: TRBJ1-6; size: -
CDR3: CASAQGQGDTEAFF; DNA: TGTGCTAGTGCCCAGGGACAGGGGGACACTGAAGCTTTCTTT; V: TRBV12-5; D: TRBD1; J: TRBJ1-1; size: -
CDR3: CASNSHVPYEQYF; DNA: TGCGCCAGCAACTCCCATGTCCCCTACGAGCAGTACTTC; V: TRBV5-1; D: -; J: TRBJ2-7; size: -
CDR3: CASSSAGGRTEAFF; DNA: TGTGCCAGCAGCTCGGCAGGGGGGAGGACTGAAGCTTTCTTT; V: TRBV5-6; D: TRBD1; J: TRBJ1-1; size: -
CDR3: CASSGGDRGTGNTIYF; DNA: TGTGCCAGCAGTGGGGGGGACAGGGGAACCGGAAACACCATATATTTT; V: TRBV9; D: TRBD1; J: TRBJ1-3; size: -
CDR3: CASSRGLDTDTQYF; DNA: TGTGCCAGCAGCCGGGGACTAGACACAGATACGCAGTATTTT; V: TRBV11-3; D: TRBD2; J: TRBJ2-3; size: -
CDR3: CASSVNSGSYNEQFF; DNA: TGTGCCAGCAGCGTTAATAGCGGCTCCTACAATGAGCAGTTCTTC; V: TRBV7-3; D: -; J: TRBJ2-1; size: -
CDR3: CASTPGTSGSTDTQYF; DNA: TGTGCCAGCACGCCAGGGACTAGCGGTAGCACAGATACGCAGTATTTT; V: TRBV5-4; D: TRBD2; J: TRBJ2-3; size: -
CDR3: CASRITGTGVYGYTF; DNA: TGTGCCAGCAGAATAACCGGGACAGGGGTGTATGGCTACACCTTC; V: TRBV6-5; D: TRBD1; J: TRBJ1-2; size: -
CDR3: CASSDRLAGTYEQYF; DNA: TGTGCCAGCAGTGATCGTCTAGCGGGGACCTACGAGCAGTACTTC; V: TRBV2; D: TRBD2; J: TRBJ2-7; size: -
CDR3: CASTPRGNQPQHF; DNA: TGTGCCAGCACCCCCAGGGGCAATCAGCCCCAGCATTTT; V: TRBV6-6; D: -; J: TRBJ1-5; size: once
CDR3: CASGLAKTGTGGTDTQYF; DNA: TGTGCTAGTGGTTTGGCCAAGACCGGGACAGGGGGCACAGATACGCAGTATTTT; V: TRBV12-5; D: TRBD1; J: TRBJ2-3; size: -
CDR3: CASSQVGTVNEKLFF; DNA: TGCGCCAGCAGCCAAGTTGGGACAGTTAATGAAAAACTGTTTTTT; V: TRBV4-1; D: TRBD1; J: TRBJ1-4; size: -
CDR3: CSVAVRGDEQFF; DNA: TGCAGCGTTGCAGTCCGAGGCGATGAGCAGTTCTTC; V: TRBV29-1; D: -; J: TRBJ2-1; size: -
CDR3: CASRIDSYNEQFF; DNA: TGTGCCAGCAGAATCGACAGCTACAATGAGCAGTTCTTC; V: TRBV6-5; D: -; J: TRBJ2-1; size: -
CDR3: CASSSGTSGRSNEQYF; DNA: TGTGCCAGCAGTTCCGGGACTAGCGGGAGAAGCAACGAGCAGTACTTC; V: TRBV28; D: TRBD2; J: TRBJ2-7; size: -
CDR3: CASSPTSGSTGELFF; DNA: TGTGCCAGCAGCCCTACTAGCGGGAGTACCGGGGAGCTGTTTTTT; V: TRBV6-4; D: TRBD2; J: TRBJ2-2; size: -
CDR3: CASSARTGVGNTIYF; DNA: TGTGCCAGCAGTGCCCGGACAGGGGTCGGAAACACCATATATTTT; V: TRBV6-6; D: TRBD1; J: TRBJ1-3; size: -
CDR3: CASGTRRDTDTQYF; DNA: TGTGCCAGCGGGACGCGGCGGGACACAGATACGCAGTATTTT; V: TRBV2; D: -; J: TRBJ2-3; size: -
CDR3: CASSFVGTGASPLHF; DNA: TGTGCCAGCAGCTTTGTAGGGACAGGAGCATCACCCCTCCACTTT; V: TRBV7-9; D: TRBD1; J: TRBJ1-6; size: -
CDR3: CASSSGQGSTEAFF; DNA: TGTGCCAGCAGCTCCGGACAGGGGTCCACTGAAGCTTTCTTT; V: TRBV6-5; D: TRBD1; J: TRBJ1-1; size: -
CDR3: CASTSYEQYF; DNA: TGTGCCAGTACTAGTTACGAGCAGTACTTC; V: TRBV19; D: -; J: TRBJ2-7; size: -
CDR3: CASSLQADVRDTIYF; DNA: TGTGCCAGCAGTTTACAAGCCGATGTTCGGGACACCATATATTTT; V: TRBV27; D: -; J: TRBJ1-3; size: -
CDR3: CASSAGGRETQYF; DNA: TGTGCCAGCTCGGCAGGGGGCCGAGAGACCCAGTACTTC; V: TRBV18; D: TRBD1; J: TRBJ2-5; size: once
CDR3: CATGQGYGYTF; DNA: TGTGCCACCGGACAGGGCTATGGCTACACCTTC; V: TRBV27; D: TRBD1; J: TRBJ1-2; size: -
CDR3: CASSQRGDSNQPQHF; DNA: TGCGCCAGCAGCCAAAGAGGAGATAGCAATCAGCCCCAGCATTTT; V: TRBV4-1; D: -; J: TRBJ1-5; size: few
CDR3: CASSLALYGYTF; DNA: TGTGCCAGCAGTTTGGCTCTCTATGGCTACACCTTC; V: TRBV6-2/TRBV6-3; D: -; J: TRBJ1-2; size: -
CDR3: CSGGQGEETQYF; DNA: TGCAGCGGGGGACAGGGGGAAGAGACCCAGTACTTC; V: TRBV29-1; D: TRBD1; J: TRBJ2-5; size: -
CDR3: CASSPGTSGFLAGELFF; DNA: TGTGCTAGCAGCCCGGGGACTAGCGGTTTCCTCGCCGGGGAGCTGTTTTTT; V: TRBV7-7; D: TRBD2; J: TRBJ2-2; size: -
CDR3: CASSRLPGKNIQYF; DNA: TGTGCCAGCAGCCGCTTGCCGGGGAAAAACATTCAGTACTTC; V: TRBV6-5; D: -; J: TRBJ2-4; size: -